Each of the 21 T cell receptor beta chains below was sequenced from the same sample in a study of a mutant IDH1 vaccine in newly diagnosed glioma. Data came from immunoSEQ multiplex PCR; TCRdb stores just in-frame clones and leaves some out. This table holds 50,000 to 70,000 clones, about 73% found once. No antigen is known for these receptors. The sample's time point: week 35, safety follow-up. It was 300 ug of mutant IDH1 20-mer peptide that made up each vaccine dose, given with topical imiquimod. The specimen was PBMCs, collected from a glioma patient whose treatment included an IDH1 peptide vaccine. The receptor set was obtained from a man aged 50-60 years with glioma.

The genes are TRBV5-6 and TRBJ2-5; D might be TRBD1 or TRBD2, each matching 5 bases. The germline V and J ends were trimmed by 1 base and 1 base, with 8 bases remaining between them. Germline-derived CDR1 and CDR2 are SGHDT and YYEEEE. The CDR3 has 14 residues. The CDR3 is CASSLRGTQETQYF. The CDR3 nucleotides are TGTGCCAGCAGCTTGCGGGGCACCCAAGAGACCCAGTACTTC.

The chain uses TRBV15 and TRBJ2-7; TRBD1 matches 7 bases. The CDR3 totals 14 residues. V was pared by 3 bases and J by 2 bases, with 4 bases of the junction left unmatched. Germline CDR1 reads LNHNV; CDR2 reads YYDKDF (reference sequence). For the CDR3, the DNA is TGTGCCACCAGCAGCCCCGGGACAGCCTACGAGCAGTACTTC. It yields the protein CATSSPGTAYEQYF.

This chain links TRBV21-1 with TRBJ1-2. TRBV21-1 has pseudogene status. CDR3 length equals 14 residues. The CDR3 loop is CASSTIGTLHGYTF. DNA of the CDR3: TGTGCCAGCAGCACGATCGGGACTTTGCATGGCTACACCTTC.

The chain carries TRBV7-2 and TRBJ2-1, with D perhaps given as TRBD1 or TRBD2 (6 bases each). CDR3 length: 15 amino acids. Trimming stripped 6 bases from V and 7 bases from J, with 19 bases between. Germline V gene data show CDR1 as SGHTA and CDR2 as FQGNSA. CDR3 nucleotide sequence: TGTGCCAGCAGTTTTACTTACAGGGCGGGGAATGAGCAGTTCTTC. It yields the protein CASSFTYRAGNEQFF.

The V gene is TRBV5-4, the J gene TRBJ2-2; 9 bases fit TRBD1. CDR3 length: 15 residues. The V gene's germline CDR1 is SGHNT and CDR2 YYREEE (reference sequence). The V and J ends lost 6 bases and 7 bases, in that order; junction bases with no gene match: 10. CDR3 sequence reads: CASTTNRGPVGELFF. CDR3 DNA sequence: TGTGCCAGCACTACAAACAGGGGGCCGGTCGGGGAGCTGTTTTTT.

This clone was seen a few times. The chain carries TRBV9 and TRBJ1-6; possibly TRBD1 for D (5 bases). Trimming cost V 4 bases and J 7 bases, with 9 bases left between them. This CDR3 comprises 13 residues. Germline V CDR1 and CDR2: SGDLS, YYNGEE. CDR3 nucleotide sequence: TGTGCCAGCAGCCCCTACAGGAATTCACCCCTCCACTTT. Protein product: CASSPYRNSPLHF.

This clone has only a few counts. This chain links TRBV7-9 with TRBJ1-1, with 7 bases matching TRBD1. Unmatched junction bases numbered 8, after V lost 1 base and J lost 3 bases. The CDR3 contains 16 residues. CDR1 and CDR2 (germline): SEHNR, FQNEAQ (reference sequence). The CDR3 DNA reads as TGTGCCAGCAGCTTAGGGAGGGGGCTGGCGGACACTGAAGCTTTCTTT. Translated, it gives CASSLGRGLADTEAFF.

The rearrangement uses TRBV7-2 and TRBJ1-1; D not resolved. The CDR3 is 13 amino acids. CDR1 is SGHTA and CDR2 is FQGNSA in the germline V gene. The V and J ends lost 2 bases and 3 bases respectively, with 7 bases between them. CDR3 DNA: TGTGCCAGCAGCTTATTGCGAGACACTGAAGCTTTCTTT. It specifies CASSLLRDTEAFF.

The chain has TRBV4-2 and TRBJ1-5; maybe TRBD1 (6 bases). V was shortened by 0 bases and J by 7 bases, with 13 bases between the two germline ends. Germline V lookup: CDR1 LGHNA, CDR2 YNFKEQ. The CDR3 runs to 15 residues. In DNA, the CDR3 is TGTGCCAGCAGCCAAGAGCGCAGGGGTTACCAGCCCCAGCATTTT. It codes for CASSQERRGYQPQHF.

In this sample, this clone turned up a few times. The chain is built from TRBV30 and TRBJ1-6; D uncertain. The germline V and J ends were trimmed by 1 base and 14 bases, with 12 bases remaining between them. Germline-derived CDR1 and CDR2 are GTSNPN and SVGIG (reference sequence). The length of the CDR3 is 12 residues. The CDR3 DNA follows: TGTGCCTGGAGTGGATTGGGGATAGCCCTCCACTTT. As protein: CAWSGLGIALHF.

The chain has TRBV15 and TRBJ2-7, with unresolved D. This CDR3 has 13 amino acids. The germline V gene has CDR1 LNHNV and CDR2 YYDKDF (reference sequence). Trimming removed 0 bases at V and 1 base at J, with 4 bases between. CDR3 loop: CATSREPSYEQYF. CDR3 nucleotide sequence: TGTGCCACCAGCAGAGAACCATCCTACGAGCAGTACTTC.

The rearrangement joins TRBV29-1 to TRBJ1-4; D is perhaps TRBD1 (6 bases). CDR1 SQVTM and CDR2 ANQGSEA come from the germline V gene. The CDR3 is made up of 14 amino acids. The V end lost 6 bases, the J end lost 6 bases, and 17 bases lay between the germline ends. The CDR3 protein is CSVLRRGGDEKLFF. The CDR3 nucleotides read TGCAGCGTCCTCAGGAGGGGGGGTGATGAAAAACTGTTTTTT.

The chain links TRBV19 to TRBJ1-1; no reliable D call. Trimming took off 10 bases at V and 4 bases at J, with 16 bases between the two ends. There are 13 residues in the CDR3. The germline V gene has CDR1 LNHDA and CDR2 SQIVND (reference sequence). The CDR3 sequence is CATNGGSPTEAFF. The CDR3 DNA sequence: TGTGCCACCAATGGCGGCAGCCCCACTGAAGCTTTCTTT. Variable domain in full (rest from reference TRBV19 and TRBJ1-1): DGGITQSPKYLFRKEGQNVTLSCEQNLNHDAMYWYRQDPGQGLRLIYYSQIVNDFQKGDIAEGYSVSREKKESFPLTVTSAQKNPTAFYLCATNGGSPTEAFFGQGTRLTVV.

CDR3 in amino acids: CASTLTSSNEQFF. CDR3 DNA sequence: TGTGCCAGCACCCTGACTAGCAGCAATGAGCAGTTCTTC. This rearrangement joins TRBV6-5 to TRBJ2-1, with 7 bases fitting TRBD2. V trimming: 7 bases; J trimming: 6 bases; junction bases outside the gene matches: 6. The length of the CDR3 is 13 residues. Germline CDR1 reads MNHEY; CDR2 reads SVGAGI.

V gene TRBV5-6 combines with J gene TRBJ2-7, with D possibly being TRBD1 or TRBD2 (5 bases each). The CDR3 has 14 amino acids. The germline V gene has CDR1 SGHDT and CDR2 YYEEEE. Between the trimmed V and J ends, which lost 5 bases and 4 bases, there was a span of 16 bases. The CDR3 coding sequence is TGTGCCAGCAGTCCCGGGGCCAGTGAATACGAGCAGTACTTC. Amino acid sequence: CASSPGASEYEQYF.

This chain joins TRBV29-1 and TRBJ2-7, with D possibly being TRBD2 (7 bases). The CDR3 runs to 12 residues. Germline CDR1 and CDR2: SQVTM and ANQGSEA. Trimming shortened V by 6 bases and J by 7 bases, and 16 bases separated the two germline ends. The CDR3 region is CSVSAGAGEQYF. CDR3 nucleotide sequence: TGCAGCGTCTCCGCGGGGGCAGGAGAGCAGTACTTC.

The chain employs TRBV14 and TRBJ2-3; the D is unclear. The CDR3 contains 11 residues. The germline V gene encodes CDR1 SGHDN and CDR2 FVKESK. Trimming shortened V by 3 bases and J by 7 bases, and 5 bases separated the two germline ends. The CDR3 is CASSQGNTQYF. In nucleotides, the CDR3 is TGTGCCAGCAGCCAGGGGAATACGCAGTATTTT.

The chain employs TRBV5-4 and TRBJ1-1; TRBD1 might be the D (5 bases). The CDR3 is 14 residues long. V dropped 5 bases and J dropped 5 bases, with 16 bases sitting between them. CDR1 is SGHNT and CDR2 is YYREEE in the germline V gene (reference sequence). CDR3 region: CASSAGGGWTEAFF. The CDR3 DNA reads TGTGCCAGCAGTGCCGGGGGGGGATGGACTGAAGCTTTCTTT.

This clone was detected only a few times. The chain joins TRBV7-9 to TRBJ2-1; D not resolved. Germline V gene lookup returns CDR1 SEHNR and CDR2 FQNEAQ (reference sequence). Trimming stripped 0 bases from V and 7 bases from J, with 4 bases between. The CDR3 has 12 amino acids. As DNA, the CDR3 is TGTGCCAGCAGCTTAGCCGTGAATGAGCAGTTCTTC. Translated, it gives CASSLAVNEQFF.

The chain uses TRBV30 and TRBJ2-3; 9 nucleotides align to TRBD2. The CDR3 runs to 16 residues. Losses at the gene ends were 2 bases for V and 3 bases for J; bases not matched to a gene: 9. The V gene's germline CDR1 is GTSNPN and CDR2 SVGIG (reference sequence). The DNA of the CDR3 is TGTGCCTGGAGTAGGAGGGGAGCGGGGGGAACAGATACGCAGTATTTT. Translating gives CAWSRRGAGGTDTQYF.

The chain has TRBV5-4 and TRBJ2-3; perhaps D is TRBD1 or TRBD2 (5 bases each). V lost 1 base, J lost 0 bases, and 9 bases lay in between. The CDR3 totals 15 residues. CDR1 SGHNT and CDR2 YYREEE come from the germline V gene (reference sequence). CDR3 loop: CASSLLGESTDTQYF. The CDR3 nucleotides are TGTGCCAGCAGCTTGTTGGGGGAAAGCACAGATACGCAGTATTTT.